Listed below are T cell receptor beta chains from one sample, sequenced in a study of blood T cell repertoires in COVID-19. Sequencing was performed with immunoSEQ multiplex PCR; in TCRdb, only in-frame clones are kept and a portion is missing. The sample consists of around 64,000 clones, around nine tenths of them appearing once. The sequencing sample was made of peripheral blood. The receptors were gathered from a woman older than 75 with acute or convalescent COVID-19. The CDR3 runs from the conserved cysteine through the conserved F or W. The D gene is left open where the match is weak. Size is stated for part of the rows, as once, few or many counts, or as a class when the clone is expanded.

DNA	CDR3	D	size	J	V
TGCGCCAGCAGTTCAGGACTAGCGGGGGGGCAAGAGACCCAGTACTTC	CASSSGLAGGQETQYF	TRBD2	NA	TRBJ2-5	TRBV5-1
TGTGCCAGCAGGCACGCGTACAGGGGGCAGGATACGCAGTATTTT	CASRHAYRGQDTQYF	TRBD1	once	TRBJ2-3	TRBV27
TGTGCCAGTAGTGCCTCGACAAGGAACTATGGCTACACCTTC	CASSASTRNYGYTF	NA	NA	TRBJ1-2	TRBV19
TGTGCCAGTCAGGGCCAGAGGAACACTGAAGCTTTCTTT	CASQGQRNTEAFF	NA	once	TRBJ1-1	TRBV6-5
TGTGCCAGCAGCTTAGATCGAGGGAGACGGTATTTT	CASSLDRGRRYF	NA	few	TRBJ2-3	TRBV11-2
TGTGCCAGCAGCTTAGAGACAGGGGCTGGAAACACCATATATTTT	CASSLETGAGNTIYF	TRBD1	NA	TRBJ1-3	TRBV11-2
TGTGCCAGCAGTCAATCTTGGGGAGGGCCCAACTATGGCTACACCTTC	CASSQSWGGPNYGYTF	NA	NA	TRBJ1-2	TRBV7-2
TGTGCCAGCAGTTACCCTCCCCAACAGGTCAGCAATCAGCCCCAGCATTTT	CASSYPPQQVSNQPQHF	NA	NA	TRBJ1-5	TRBV6-2/TRBV6-3
TGCAGTGCTAGTCCGGGGGAGAGCACAGATACGCAGTATTTT	CSASPGESTDTQYF	NA	once	TRBJ2-3	TRBV20-1
TGCAGCGCAAATAGCGGGAGCTACAATGAGCAGTTCTTC	CSANSGSYNEQFF	TRBD2	NA	TRBJ2-1	TRBV29-1
TGTGCCAGTAGTGTACAGGGAGGGCCTAATGAAAAACTGTTTTTT	CASSVQGGPNEKLFF	NA	NA	TRBJ1-4	TRBV19
TGTGCCAGCAGCTTGGTGGGTGGACTAGCGGGAGAGCAGTTCTTC	CASSLVGGLAGEQFF	TRBD2	NA	TRBJ2-1	TRBV5-5
TGTGCCAGCAGTGAATCCCCGGGTCGGGAACGGCATGGCTACACCTTC	CASSESPGRERHGYTF	NA	NA	TRBJ1-2	TRBV25-1
TGCGCCAGCAGCCAAGGAAAGGGCAGTGCCGGGGGTCCTAGCTATGGCTACACCTTC	CASSQGKGSAGGPSYGYTF	NA	NA	TRBJ1-2	TRBV4-1
TGTGCCAGCAGGCCTCCGGGGTATGGCTACACCTTC	CASRPPGYGYTF	NA	NA	TRBJ1-2	TRBV12-3/TRBV12-4
TGTGCCAGCAGCAAAGTGGCAGGGCTCAATCAGCCCCAGCATTTT	CASSKVAGLNQPQHF	NA	NA	TRBJ1-5	TRBV21-1
TGTGCTAGTGGACGCACAGGGCTCCTTAATCAGCCCCAGCATTTT	CASGRTGLLNQPQHF	NA	NA	TRBJ1-5	TRBV12-5
TGTGCCAGCAGCATACAGGGGGATTCACCCCTCCACTTT	CASSIQGDSPLHF	TRBD1	NA	TRBJ1-6	TRBV7-9
TGTGCCTGTCTGGGACAGTTCACTGAAGCTTTCTTT	CACLGQFTEAFF	TRBD1	few	TRBJ1-1	TRBV30
TGTGCCAGCAGCAAAAAAAAGGAGCGGGGTGGCGGGGAGGCCTACGAGCAGTACTTC	CASSKKKERGGGEAYEQYF	NA	once	TRBJ2-7	TRBV21-1
TGTGCCAGCAAACTGGGGGCTGACACCGGGGAGCTGTTTTTT	CASKLGADTGELFF	NA	NA	TRBJ2-2	TRBV2
TGTGCCAGCAGCTCATTCGGACAGGGGGAAGGCTACACCTTC	CASSSFGQGEGYTF	TRBD1	NA	TRBJ1-2	TRBV25-1
TGTGCCAGCTCACGAACAGGGTCCGAAGCTTTCTTT	CASSRTGSEAFF	NA	few	TRBJ1-1	TRBV18
TGTGCCAGCAGCGTAGGGCTAGGCAATGAGCAGTTCTTC	CASSVGLGNEQFF	NA	few	TRBJ2-1	TRBV9
TGCAGCGTCGTGGGGACAGGGGCCTACGAGCAGTACTTC	CSVVGTGAYEQYF	TRBD1	NA	TRBJ2-7	TRBV29-1
TGTGCCAGCAGACCTTCCGGGGGGCGGAGGGAGACCCAGTACTTC	CASRPSGGRRETQYF	NA	NA	TRBJ2-5	TRBV6-5
TGCAGTGCTAGTGGATTAGCGGGAGGTGAGCAGTTCTTC	CSASGLAGGEQFF	TRBD2	NA	TRBJ2-1	TRBV20-1
TGTGCCAGCAGCTTAAGTCAGTCGAACACTGAAGCTTTCTTT	CASSLSQSNTEAFF	NA	NA	TRBJ1-1	TRBV7-2
TGCGCCAGCAACGCCGAGGGAGCGACGCTCTCCGAGCAGTACTTC	CASNAEGATLSEQYF	NA	once	TRBJ2-7	TRBV5-1
TGTGCCTGGAGTGGCGGGACAGGGTCGACGAAGCAGTACTTC	CAWSGGTGSTKQYF	TRBD1	NA	TRBJ2-7	TRBV30
TGTGCCAGCGGTTTGCGGACCGGGGAGCTGTTTTTT	CASGLRTGELFF	NA	NA	TRBJ2-2	TRBV2
TGTGCCAGCAGTCCAAGGGCTAGCGGAAGCACAGATACGCAGTATTTT	CASSPRASGSTDTQYF	TRBD2	NA	TRBJ2-3	TRBV6-6
TGCGCCAGCAGCCCCTCCGGGACAGGGACTCAGCCCCAGCATTTT	CASSPSGTGTQPQHF	TRBD1	few	TRBJ1-5	TRBV5-1
TGTGCCAGCTCACCCCAGGGGGCGACTGGGGCCAACGTCCTGACTTTC	CASSPQGATGANVLTF	TRBD1	NA	TRBJ2-6	TRBV18
TGTGCCAGCAGCAAGTTAGGACAGGGGCAAGGTCAGCCCCAGCATTTT	CASSKLGQGQGQPQHF	NA	NA	TRBJ1-5	TRBV21-1
TGTGCCAGCATCAACCGGGACAGGTCCCAAGAGACCCAGTACTTC	CASINRDRSQETQYF	TRBD1	NA	TRBJ2-5	TRBV5-4
TGTGCCAGCAGCTCGACAGGGGAGAATCAGCCCCAGCATTTT	CASSSTGENQPQHF	TRBD1	NA	TRBJ1-5	TRBV7-8
TGCAGCGTTGACACAGGGGGAGGCACTGAAGCTTTCTTT	CSVDTGGGTEAFF	TRBD1	NA	TRBJ1-1	TRBV29-1
TGTGCCAGCAGCCGAGGGACAGCTACAGATACGCAGTATTTT	CASSRGTATDTQYF	TRBD1	many	TRBJ2-3	TRBV6-5
TGTGCCACCAGTGATTCGAGAAGCACAGATACGCAGTATTTT	CATSDSRSTDTQYF	NA	NA	TRBJ2-3	TRBV24-1